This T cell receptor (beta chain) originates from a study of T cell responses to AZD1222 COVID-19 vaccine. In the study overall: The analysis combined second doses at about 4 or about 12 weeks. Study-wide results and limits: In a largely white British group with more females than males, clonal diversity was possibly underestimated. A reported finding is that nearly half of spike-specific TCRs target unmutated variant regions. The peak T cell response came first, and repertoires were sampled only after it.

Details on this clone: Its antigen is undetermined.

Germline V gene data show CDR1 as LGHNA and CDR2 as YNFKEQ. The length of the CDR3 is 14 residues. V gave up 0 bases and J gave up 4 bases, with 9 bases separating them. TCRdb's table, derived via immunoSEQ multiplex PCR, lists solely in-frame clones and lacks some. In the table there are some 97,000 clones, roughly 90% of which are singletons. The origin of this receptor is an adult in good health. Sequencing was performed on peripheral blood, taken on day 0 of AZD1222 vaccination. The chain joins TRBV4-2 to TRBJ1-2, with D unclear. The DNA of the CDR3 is TGTGCCAGCAGCCAAGATCCGGGTATCTATGGCTACACCTTC. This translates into CASSQDPGIYGYTF.